One and the same sample provided the 29 T cell receptor beta chains below, sequenced in a study of blood T cell repertoires in COVID-19. Sequenced by immunoSEQ multiplex PCR; TCRdb stores in-frame clones only, minus some. The repertoire holds 200,000 to 250,000 clones, about 83% seen once, with about 7.4% in the top ten. The sequencing sample was made of peripheral blood. The source is a woman in her fifties or sixties with acute or convalescent COVID-19.

The chain recombines TRBV7-3 with TRBJ1-6, with 8 bases fitting TRBD1. After removal of 2 bases from V and 5 bases from J, the junction contained 2 bases not matched to a gene. Germline CDR1 is SGHTA and CDR2 is FQGTGA. CDR3 length: 15 residues. The chain's CDR3 is CASSLLDRDNSPLHF. In DNA form, the CDR3 reads TGTGCCAGCAGCTTATTGGACAGGGATAATTCACCCCTCCACTTT.

The chain couples TRBV3-1 (or the pseudogene TRBV3-2) to TRBJ1-3, with D maybe TRBD1 (5 bases). The length of the CDR3 is 15 residues. V lost 3 bases, J lost 3 bases, and 12 bases lay in between. Germline CDR1 is LGHDT and CDR2 is YNNKEL (reference sequence). The CDR3, as DNA: TGTGCCAGCAGCCAGACGTGGGGGGGTGGAAACACCATATATTTT. The encoded protein is CASSQTWGGGNTIYF.

The chain is built from TRBV3-1 (or the pseudogene TRBV3-2) and TRBJ1-4, with D possibly TRBD1 on 6 matching bases. Deletions cut 4 bases from V and 3 bases from J, with 12 bases between. The CDR3 length is 15 residues. CDR1 is LGHDT, CDR2 YNNKEL, per germline (reference sequence). This chain's CDR3 is CASSRTGIANEKLFF. In nucleotides, the CDR3 is TGTGCCAGCAGCCGCACAGGGATTGCTAATGAAAAACTGTTTTTT.

The V gene is TRBV4-2, the J gene TRBJ2-1, with 14 bases lining up with TRBD2. Germline CDR1 is LGHNA and CDR2 is YNFKEQ. V shed 4 bases, J shed 0 bases, and the junction held 2 bases outside the gene matches. CDR3 length equals 17 residues. The DNA of the CDR3 is TGTGCCAGCAGCCCGGGGACTAGCGGGAGCTCCTACAATGAGCAGTTCTTC. Residues: CASSPGTSGSSYNEQFF.

The rearrangement links TRBV5-4 to TRBJ1-1, with D maybe TRBD1 (5 bases). CDR1 SGHNT and CDR2 YYREEE come from the germline V gene (reference sequence). The CDR3 covers 15 residues. V lost 4 bases, J lost 1 base, and 14 bases lay in between. The CDR3 sequence: CASSPVGGGNTEAFF. The CDR3 DNA reads as TGTGCCAGCAGCCCGGTGGGGGGTGGGAACACTGAAGCTTTCTTT.

Written as DNA, the CDR3 is TGTGCCAGCAGCTTAACGGGGTCAGCCGGGGAGCTGTTTTTT. Translated, it gives CASSLTGSAGELFF. The chain has TRBV7-2 and TRBJ2-2, with D tentatively TRBD2 (5 bases). The CDR3 is 14 residues long. Per germline, CDR1 SGHTA and CDR2 FQGNSA. Deletions cut 2 bases from V and 6 bases from J, with 10 bases between.

The chain links TRBV7-2 to TRBJ2-3; D not certain. V was clipped by 1 base and J by 2 bases, with 7 bases between them. The CDR3 is 14 residues long. Germline V lookup: CDR1 SGHTA, CDR2 FQGNSA. The CDR3 DNA follows: TGTGCCAGCAGCTTAGACAGACACACAGATACGCAGTATTTT. This sequence encodes CASSLDRHTDTQYF.

This clone was counted between two and nine times. The chain combines TRBV6-4 with TRBJ2-2, with 10 bases aligning to TRBD1. Germline CDR1 MRHNA, CDR2 SNTAGT. The CDR3 covers 15 residues. J gave up 3 bases and V 2 bases, and 0 bases lay outside the gene matches. CDR3 DNA sequence: TGTGCCAGCAGTGACGGGACAGGGGACACCGGGGAGCTGTTTTTT. Its protein product is CASSDGTGDTGELFF.

V and J are TRBV6-1 and TRBJ2-1; 10 nucleotides line up with TRBD1. Per the germline V gene, CDR1 is MNHNS and CDR2 is SASEGT. V was clipped by 5 bases and J by 9 bases; unmatched bases: 10. The CDR3 is 15 amino acids. CDR3 sequence (DNA): TGTGCCAGCAGTTCCCCGGGACAGGGGTTTACTGAGCAGTTCTTC. Its protein is CASSSPGQGFTEQFF.

The chain is built from TRBV7-2 and TRBJ1-5; D is possibly TRBD1 (5 bases). The V end lost 5 bases, the J end lost 4 bases, and 12 bases lay between the germline ends. Germline values: CDR1 SGHTA, CDR2 FQGNSA. CDR3 length: 14 residues. The CDR3 nucleotides are TGTGCCAGCAGCACGGGACTGACTAATCAGCCCCAGCATTTT. Its protein product is CASSTGLTNQPQHF. The whole variable domain, filled in from reference TRBV7-2 and TRBJ1-5, reads GAGVSQSPSNKVTEKGKDVELRCDPISGHTALYWYRQSLGQGLEFLIYFQGNSAPDKSGLPSDRFSAERTGGSVSTLTIQRTQQEDSAVYLCASSTGLTNQPQHFGDGTRLSIL.

The chain joins TRBV30 to TRBJ1-1; 7 positions agree with TRBD1. The CDR3 has 14 amino acids. Germline V gene data show CDR1 as GTSNPN and CDR2 as SVGIG (reference sequence). V lost 7 bases to trimming and J lost 1 base; unmatched junction nucleotides: 9. Here the CDR3 reads CASSGAGGNTEAFF. The CDR3 nucleotides are TGTGCCTCCTCCGGGGCAGGGGGGAACACTGAAGCTTTCTTT.

The V and J genes are TRBV5-5 and TRBJ2-1, with D possibly matching TRBD1 (5 bases). The CDR3 totals 15 residues. Germline V gene sequence: CDR1 SGHKS, CDR2 YYEKEE (reference sequence). The V end lost 4 bases, the J end lost 1 base, and 12 bases lay between the germline ends. The CDR3 here is CASSGARGSYNEQFF. The CDR3 DNA is TGTGCCAGCAGCGGAGCAAGGGGTTCCTACAATGAGCAGTTCTTC.

This chain connects TRBV6-4 to TRBJ2-7; D perhaps matches TRBD2 (5 bases). Germline lookup yields CDR1 MRHNA and CDR2 SNTAGT. V was cut by 2 bases and J by 5 bases, with 16 bases left in between. The CDR3 runs to 15 residues. DNA for the CDR3: TGTGCCAGCAGTGACACTGCCGGGGAGAGCCACGAGCAGTACTTC. Protein sequence: CASSDTAGESHEQYF.

V usage is TRBV13 and J usage is TRBJ2-7; 7 bases agree with TRBD1. CDR1 PRHDT and CDR2 FYEKMQ come from the germline V gene (reference sequence). This CDR3 contains 14 residues. V gave up 2 bases and J gave up 4 bases; unmatched junction bases: 5. CDR3 region: CASSLRGQQYEQYF. The CDR3 nucleotides read TGTGCCAGCAGCTTAAGGGGGCAGCAGTACGAGCAGTACTTC. The full variable domain, rest sourced from reference TRBV13 and TRBJ2-7, is AAGVIQSPRHLIKEKRETATLKCYPIPRHDTVYWYQQGPGQDPQFLISFYEKMQSDKGSIPDRFSAQQFSDYHSELNMSSLELGDSALYFCASSLRGQQYEQYFGPGTRLTVT.

This clone came up once. This sequence joins TRBV20-1 and TRBJ1-6; maybe TRBD1 (5 bases). V lost 3 bases to trimming and J lost 8 bases, with 14 bases between them. The CDR3 totals 14 residues. CDR1 is DFQATT, CDR2 SNEGSKA, per germline (reference sequence). In DNA form, the CDR3 reads TGCAGTGCTAGTATCCAGGGAAGGGATTCACCCCTCCACTTT. As protein: CSASIQGRDSPLHF.

The chain uses TRBV9 and TRBJ2-1; D remains unclear. Germline V gene data show CDR1 as SGDLS and CDR2 as YYNGEE. Trimming left V 0 bases short and J 10 bases short, with 17 bases between. The CDR3 runs 15 residues. The CDR3 DNA is TGTGCCAGCAGCGTAGCTGCGGATCCCCGGTGGGAGCAGTTCTTC. Translating gives CASSVAADPRWEQFF.

The rearrangement uses TRBV11-3 and TRBJ2-4, with 7 bases aligning to TRBD2. The J segment lost 0 bases and the V segment lost 2 bases, leaving 16 bases of the junction unmatched. The CDR3 is 20 residues long. CDR1 SGHNT and CDR2 YENEEA come from the germline V gene. CDR3: CASSLYNDGGRGGAKNIQYF. In nucleotides, the CDR3 is TGTGCCAGCAGCTTATATAATGATGGCGGGAGAGGCGGAGCCAAAAACATTCAGTACTTC.

The chain links TRBV30 to TRBJ1-2, with 10 nucleotides matching TRBD1. Germline V gene data show CDR1 as GTSNPN and CDR2 as SVGIG (reference sequence). This CDR3 has 13 amino acids. V shed 1 base and J 5 bases; nucleotides not matched to a gene: 1. The DNA for the CDR3 is TGTGCCTGGAGTGCGGGACAGGGGTATGGCTACACCTTC. Its translation: CAWSAGQGYGYTF.

J is TRBJ2-7 and V is TRBV4-2; TRBD2 agrees at 10 bases. Germline V CDR1 and CDR2: LGHNA, YNFKEQ. Losses at the gene ends were 0 bases for V and 1 base for J; bases not matched to a gene: 3. This CDR3 region has 16 residues. For the CDR3, the DNA is TGTGCCAGCAGCCAAGATCGACTAGCGGGTTCCTACGAGCAGTACTTC. The encoded protein is CASSQDRLAGSYEQYF.

This sequence joins TRBV7-2 and TRBJ2-2; 7 bases map to TRBD1. Looked up from germline, CDR1 is SGHTA and CDR2 is FQGNSA. This CDR3 is built from 16 residues. Trimming took 4 bases from V and 3 from J; bases not matched to a gene: 8. Here the CDR3 reads CASSSTGTAYTGELFF. The CDR3 DNA is TGTGCCAGCAGCTCTACCGGGACAGCCTACACCGGGGAGCTGTTTTTT.

The chain has TRBV3-1 (or the pseudogene TRBV3-2) and TRBJ2-1; 7 bases agree with TRBD2. Germline V gene lookup returns CDR1 LGHDT and CDR2 YNNKEL (reference sequence). V lost 1 base to trimming and J lost 2 bases; unmatched junction nucleotides: 5. The CDR3 runs 16 residues. For the CDR3, the DNA is TGTGCCAGCAGCCAAGCAAGCGGGACCCCCTACAATGAGCAGTTCTTC. It translates to CASSQASGTPYNEQFF.

As concerns this clone: At one boundary the junction diverges from the germline segment, which might be a read error. This rearrangement joins TRBV7-7 to TRBJ2-2; TRBD1 matches 7 bases. Germline V CDR1 and CDR2: SSHAT, FNYEAQ (reference sequence). The CDR3 loop spans 13 amino acids. The CDR3 loop reads CASSLQGTGELFF. In nucleotides, the CDR3 is TGTGCTAGCAGCTTACAGGGGACCGGGGAGCTGTTTTTT.

The rearrangement links TRBV10-2 to TRBJ2-2; D not resolved. Germline CDR1 is WSHSY and CDR2 is SAAADI. Trimming removed 8 bases at V and 8 bases at J, with 6 bases between. This CDR3 comprises 10 residues. CDR3 in DNA: TGCGCCAGCCGCGAGGGGGAGCTGTTTTTT. It specifies CASREGELFF.

With respect to this clone: Other nucleotide sequences in the sample specify the same CDR3. The chain uses TRBV7-9 and TRBJ2-3, with D tentatively TRBD1 (6 bases). Between the trimmed V and J ends, which lost 5 bases and 3 bases, there was a span of 12 bases. The length of the CDR3 is 14 residues. Germline CDR1 and CDR2: SEHNR and FQNEAQ (reference sequence). In DNA form, the CDR3 reads TGTGCCAGCAGCCTAACAGGGAGTACAGATACGCAGTATTTT. This encodes CASSLTGSTDTQYF.

A remark on this clone: Other DNA variants within this sample encode the same CDR3. V and J are TRBV7-9 and TRBJ2-3; the match to TRBD2 covers 7 bases. Per germline, CDR1 SEHNR and CDR2 FQNEAQ (reference sequence). With 3 bases clipped from V and 1 base from J, the junction kept 1 base outside the gene matches. The CDR3 has 14 residues. The CDR3 coding sequence is TGTGCCAGCAGCTTGAGCGGGGGCACAGATACGCAGTATTTT. Translation: CASSLSGGTDTQYF.

The chain recombines TRBV7-7 with TRBJ2-2, with 7 bases matching TRBD2. Germline V gives CDR1 SSHAT, CDR2 FNYEAQ (reference sequence). V trimming: 1 base; J trimming: 1 base; junction bases outside the gene matches: 3. The CDR3 totals 16 residues. This CDR3 is CASSLGRGRNTGELFF. CDR3 bases: TGTGCCAGCAGCTTAGGTCGCGGGAGGAACACCGGGGAGCTGTTTTTT. The variable domain in full, with the rest retrieved from reference TRBV7-7 and TRBJ2-2, is GAGVSQSPRYKVTKRGQDVTLRCDPISSHATLYWYQQALGQGPEFLTYFNYEAQPDKSGLPSDRFSAERPEGSISTLTIQRTEQRDSAMYRCASSLGRGRNTGELFFGEGSRLTVL.

This clone was seen a few times. The CDR3 region has the DNA TGTGCCAGCAGCCCGACAGCGGGAGTAGATGAGACCCAGTACTTC. Protein product: CASSPTAGVDETQYF. The chain employs TRBV6-4 and TRBJ2-5; 8 bases line up with TRBD2. Germline CDR1 MRHNA, CDR2 SNTAGT. The CDR3 runs 15 residues. V trimming: 6 bases; J trimming: 5 bases; junction bases outside the gene matches: 11.

This clone appeared a few times. The chain uses TRBV19 and TRBJ1-2; 10 bases are shared with TRBD1. Germline assignment: CDR1 LNHDA and CDR2 SQIVND (reference sequence). V dropped 4 bases and J dropped 7; count of bases not matched to a gene: 3. This CDR3 is 13 amino acids long. CDR3 DNA: TGTGCCAGTAGTAATCGACAGGGGGCTGGCTACACCTTC. Its protein product is CASSNRQGAGYTF.

The chain employs TRBV5-1 and TRBJ2-1; the match to TRBD2 covers 11 bases. Germline CDR1 and CDR2: SGHRS and YFSETQ. After removal of 4 bases from V and 8 bases from J, the junction contained 11 bases not matched to a gene. The CDR3 totals 16 residues. The CDR3 bases are TGCGCCAGCAGCCCGGTAGGGCTAGCGGGGGGTTATGAGCAGTTCTTC. Its protein is CASSPVGLAGGYEQFF.